This entry lists 17 T cell receptor beta chains sequenced from one sample in a study of cytomegalovirus exposure and HLA in healthy donors (dated by TCRdb to between 2016 and 2019). To prepare the library, the immunoSEQ multiplex PCR assay was applied. A mixture of 60 forward primers for TCR Vbeta segments and 13 reverse primers for TCR Jbeta segments was used in the multiplex PCR. The immuneACCESS repertoire file appears here via TCRdb, limited to in-frame rearrangements. These files lack a portion of the clones; in checked studies, under half of the deficit traces to unresolved V genes, and the cause of the others is not known. Here the sample has about 190,000 clones; around 73% occur a single time. The ten most abundant clones make up approximately 2% of the sample. Material for sequencing was PBMCs. These receptors were obtained from a woman aged 30 to 39 in good health and CMV-seropositive.

This sequence joins TRBV7-2 and TRBJ1-4, with 7 bases fitting TRBD1. There are 15 residues in the CDR3. Trimming removed 5 bases from V and 2 bases from J; junction bases left unmatched: 5. CDR1 is SGHTA, CDR2 FQGNSA, per germline. As DNA, the CDR3 is TGTGCCAGCAGCGAAACGACAGGGACTAATGAAAAACTGTTTTTT. This encodes CASSETTGTNEKLFF.

This clone was seen a few times. This rearrangement joins TRBV6-6 to TRBJ1-6; TRBD1 might be the D (6 bases). CDR1 is MNHNY, CDR2 SVGAGI, per germline (reference sequence). Trimming shortened V by 6 bases and J by 7 bases, and 16 bases separated the two germline ends. The CDR3 runs 15 residues. This CDR3 is CASSPARGDNSPLHF. Written as DNA, the CDR3 is TGTGCCAGCAGCCCTGCCAGGGGAGACAATTCACCCCTCCACTTT.

The rearrangement joins TRBV5-8 to TRBJ2-1, with TRBD2 matching over 8 bases. CDR1 and CDR2 (germline): SGHTS, YDEGEE. This CDR3 comprises 15 residues. V lost 1 base and J lost 4; bases outside the gene matches: 4. CDR3 protein: CASSLTGTRYNEQFF. CDR3 DNA: TGTGCCAGCAGCTTGACCGGGACTAGATACAATGAGCAGTTCTTC. Full variable domain (missing parts from reference TRBV5-8 and TRBJ2-1): EAGVTQSPTHLIKTRGQQATLRCSPISGHTSVYWYQQALGLGLQFLLWYDEGEERNRGNFPPRFSGRQFPNYSSELNVNALELEDSALYLCASSLTGTRYNEQFFGPGTRLTVL.

The V call is TRBV30, the J call TRBJ1-2; D gene ambiguous. This CDR3 is built from 13 residues. The ends were cut back, 0 bases at V and 9 bases at J, with 14 bases in the middle. Per the germline V gene, CDR1 is GTSNPN and CDR2 is SVGIG (reference sequence). CDR3 loop: CAWSVLGPSRYTF. The CDR3 DNA is TGTGCCTGGAGTGTATTGGGCCCAAGTCGCTACACCTTC.

The CDR3 loop is CASSVGAGGARYGYTF. CDR3 coding DNA: TGTGCCAGCAGCGTAGGGGCAGGGGGCGCGAGATATGGCTACACCTTC. This chain links TRBV9 with TRBJ1-2; 8 nucleotides match TRBD1. The CDR3 consists of 16 residues. Germline values: CDR1 SGDLS, CDR2 YYNGEE. The J segment lost 5 bases and the V segment lost 0 bases, leaving 9 bases of the junction unmatched. Based on the CDR3 plus reference TRBV9 and TRBJ1-2, the full variable domain is DSGVTQTPKHLITATGQRVTLRCSPRSGDLSVYWYQQSLDQGLQFLIQYYNGEERAKGNILERFSAQQFPDLHSELNLSSLELGDSALYFCASSVGAGGARYGYTFGSGTRLTVV.

Regarding this clone: An end of the junction differs from the germline gene, which may be a read error. The rearrangement links TRBV2 to TRBJ1-6; D unresolved. This CDR3 is built from 10 residues. Germline-derived CDR1 and CDR2 are SNHLY and FYNNEI. In nucleotides, the CDR3 is TGTGCCAGCAGCGTCAGACACCAGAAGTTT. Its translation is CASSVRHQKF. Based on the CDR3 plus reference TRBV2 and TRBJ1-6, the full variable domain is EPEVTQTPSHQVTQMGQEVILRCVPISNHLYFYWYRQILGQKVEFLVSFYNNEISEKSEIFDDQFSVERPDGSNFTLKIRSTKLEDSAMYFCASSVRHQKFGNGTRLTVT.

The chain links TRBV29-1 to TRBJ1-2; D might be TRBD1 (5 bases). The CDR3 spans 12 residues. V was cut by 3 bases and J by 8 bases, with 13 bases left in between. The V gene's germline CDR1 is SQVTM and CDR2 ANQGSEA. CDR3 amino acids: CSVDEDNRGYTF. The CDR3, as DNA: TGCAGCGTTGACGAGGACAATAGAGGCTACACCTTC. Using reference TRBV29-1 and TRBJ1-2 for the parts outside the CDR3, the full variable domain is SAVISQKPSRDICQRGTSLTIQCQVDSQVTMMFWYRQQPGQSLTLIATANQGSEATYESGFVIDKFPISRPNLTFSTLTVSNMSPEDSSIYLCSVDEDNRGYTFGSGTRLTVV.

V is TRBV30 and J is TRBJ1-1, with D tentatively TRBD1 (6 bases). This CDR3 is 15 amino acids long. The V end lost 0 bases, the J end lost 3 bases, and 14 bases lay between the germline ends. The germline gives CDR1 GTSNPN, CDR2 SVGIG (reference sequence). CDR3 residues: CAWSVQGPWDTEAFF. The DNA for the CDR3 is TGTGCCTGGAGTGTGCAGGGGCCTTGGGACACTGAAGCTTTCTTT. Drawing the rest from reference TRBV30 and TRBJ1-1, the complete variable domain is SQTIHQWPATLVQPVGSPLSLECTVEGTSNPNLYWYRQAAGRGLQLLFYSVGIGQISSEVPQNLSASRPQDRQFILSSKKLLLSDSGFYLCAWSVQGPWDTEAFFGQGTRLTVV.

The chain uses TRBV15 and TRBJ2-3; 7 bases match TRBD2. The CDR3 loop spans 16 amino acids. J gave up 5 bases and V 0 bases, and 8 bases lay outside the gene matches. Germline CDR1 reads LNHNV; CDR2 reads YYDKDF (reference sequence). The CDR3 nucleotides read TGTGCCACCAGCAGAGAGGCCAGCGGGATCGTAGATACGCAGTATTTT. It encodes CATSREASGIVDTQYF.

CDR3 sequence reads: CASSAGSGIGREQYF. The CDR3 coding sequence is TGCGCCAGCAGCGCCGGAAGCGGGATTGGTCGCGAGCAGTACTTC. The chain joins TRBV5-1 to TRBJ2-7; 7 positions agree with TRBD2. Per germline, CDR1 SGHRS and CDR2 YFSETQ. J gave up 6 bases and V 4 bases, and 13 bases lay outside the gene matches. The length of the CDR3 is 15 residues.

The chain joins TRBV6-5 to TRBJ1-1; D is perhaps TRBD1 (5 bases). Germline V gives CDR1 MNHEY, CDR2 SVGAGI. Trimming removed 4 bases from V and 1 base from J, with 10 bases in between. The CDR3 is made up of 14 amino acids. In DNA, the CDR3 is TGTGCCAGCAGTTCCTGGACACCGAACACTGAAGCTTTCTTT. This codes for CASSSWTPNTEAFF.

The chain is built from TRBV6-6 and TRBJ1-4; 7 positions agree with TRBD1. The CDR3 covers 13 residues. CDR1 and CDR2 (germline): MNHNY, SVGAGI (reference sequence). The V and J ends lost 5 bases and 7 bases, in that order; junction bases with no gene match: 4. CDR3 loop: CASSPRQGEKLFF. The CDR3 nucleotides read TGTGCCAGCAGTCCCCGACAGGGTGAAAAACTGTTTTTT.

The V gene is TRBV7-9, the J gene TRBJ1-1; 10 nucleotides line up with TRBD1. Germline V gene data show CDR1 as SEHNR and CDR2 as FQNEAQ (reference sequence). V lost 5 bases and J lost 1; bases outside the gene matches: 7. The CDR3 spans 16 residues. The CDR3 protein is CASSGPRTGGNTEAFF. DNA of the CDR3: TGTGCCAGCAGCGGGCCTCGGACAGGGGGGAACACTGAAGCTTTCTTT.

This clone came up a few times. This sequence joins TRBV10-3 and TRBJ2-5; D is perhaps TRBD2 (5 bases). Trimming stripped 3 bases from V and 5 bases from J, with 10 bases between. This CDR3 contains 13 residues. The germline V gene has CDR1 ENHRY and CDR2 SYGVKD. CDR3 DNA sequence: TGTGCCATCAGTGACGTGGGCGGGGAGACCCAGTACTTC. Translation gives CAISDVGGETQYF.

The rearrangement links TRBV7-9 to TRBJ2-5; no clear D. CDR1 SEHNR and CDR2 FQNEAQ come from the germline V gene (reference sequence). This CDR3 contains 14 residues. Trimming removed 2 bases at V and 5 bases at J, with 12 bases between. CDR3 region: CASSLPLFSETQYF. In DNA form, the CDR3 reads TGTGCCAGCAGCTTACCTCTGTTCTCGGAGACCCAGTACTTC. The full variable domain, in which reference TRBV7-9 and TRBJ2-5 provide the parts outside the CDR3, is DTGVSQNPRHKITKRGQNVTFRCDPISEHNRLYWYRQTLGQGPEFLTYFQNEAQLEKSRLLSDRFSAERPKGSFSTLEIQRTEQGDSAMYLCASSLPLFSETQYFGPGTRLLVL.

The chain uses TRBV5-4 and TRBJ2-2, with TRBD1 matching 7 bases. The CDR3 extends over 16 amino acids. The junction had 4 bases not matched to a gene; V was cut back by 2 bases and J by 0 bases. Per the germline V gene, CDR1 is SGHNT and CDR2 is YYREEE (reference sequence). CDR3 nucleotide sequence: TGTGCCAGCAGCTTTAGGGACAGACCGAACACCGGGGAGCTGTTTTTT. Encoded protein: CASSFRDRPNTGELFF.

This clone was recorded only once. DNA for the CDR3: TGTGCCAGCAATGTCGGGCCAGGGAGCACAGATACGCAGTATTTT. Protein: CASNVGPGSTDTQYF. The chain uses TRBV6-4 and TRBJ2-3, with a weak D call TRBD1 (5 bases). This CDR3 spans 15 amino acids. The germline V and J ends were trimmed by 7 bases and 0 bases, with 14 bases remaining between them. CDR1 is MRHNA and CDR2 is SNTAGT in the germline V gene.